Listed here are 4 T cell receptor beta chains from one sample, sequenced in a study of blood T cell repertoires in COVID-19. Clones were read by immunoSEQ multiplex PCR, and TCRdb kept only the in-frame ones, dropping some. The table includes roughly 150,000 clones, just over 90% detected once. Material for sequencing was peripheral blood. The receptors were sampled from a woman aged 60 to 75 with COVID-19, enrolled during active disease.

V is TRBV7-3 and J is TRBJ1-5; D is unresolved. There are 13 residues in the CDR3. V lost 5 bases and J 1 base, leaving 6 bases between the germline ends. CDR1 is SGHTA, CDR2 FQGTGA, per germline. The CDR3 DNA sequence: TGTGCCAGCAGCGCGTCGAGCAATCAGCCCCAGCATTTT. As protein: CASSASSNQPQHF. Full variable domain (remainder filled in from reference TRBV7-3 and TRBJ1-5): GAGVSQTPSNKVTEKGKYVELRCDPISGHTALYWYRQSLGQGPEFLIYFQGTGAADDSGLPNDRFFAVRPEGSVSTLKIQRTERGDSAVYLCASSASSNQPQHFGDGTRLSIL.

This clone was observed a handful of times. The J gene is TRBJ2-7, the V gene TRBV7-9; D not resolved. V lost 0 bases, J lost 2 bases, and 8 bases lay in between. The CDR3 runs to 14 residues. Germline V gene sequence: CDR1 SEHNR, CDR2 FQNEAQ (reference sequence). The CDR3 bases are TGTGCCAGCAGCTTAGCCGGCGGAGCCTACGAGCAGTACTTC. It specifies CASSLAGGAYEQYF. Complete variable domain (other parts from reference TRBV7-9 and TRBJ2-7): DTGVSQNPRHKITKRGQNVTFRCDPISEHNRLYWYRQTLGQGPEFLTYFQNEAQLEKSRLLSDRFSAERPKGSFSTLEIQRTEQGDSAMYLCASSLAGGAYEQYFGPGTRLTVT.

This clone occurred many times. This chain uses TRBV30 with TRBJ1-2, with D uncertain. The V and J ends lost 1 base and 0 bases respectively, with 12 bases between them. Germline loops: CDR1 GTSNPN, CDR2 SVGIG (reference sequence). This CDR3 has 15 residues. The CDR3 sequence is CAWSGITSSNYGYTF. The CDR3 DNA sequence: TGTGCCTGGAGTGGTATTACATCATCTAACTATGGCTACACCTTC.

J is TRBJ2-5 and V is TRBV9, with a tentative D call TRBD1 (6 bases). The CDR3 sequence is 18 residues long. Germline lookup yields CDR1 SGDLS and CDR2 YYNGEE. V lost 2 bases and J lost 0, with 20 bases in between. The CDR3 DNA follows: TGTGCCAGCAGCGTTGGCCGGGTGCTCGAGGGGGACCAAGAGACCCAGTACTTC. Its translation is CASSVGRVLEGDQETQYF.